A selection of T cell receptor beta chains follows, all from one sample in a study of OX40 agonist ivuxolimab in advanced cancers. Profiling relied on immunoSEQ multiplex PCR, and the TCRdb table lists in-frame clones only, not all of them. Of some 100,000 clones detected, about 87% appear once; the ten largest clones hold roughly 0.8%. The specimen was CD4+ or CD8+ T cells sorted from blood, collected in a trial of the OX40 agonist ivuxolimab. The source is an adult with an advanced solid tumor such as melanoma, head and neck, liver or kidney cancer. Each CDR3 is given with its conserved first and last residue. The D gene is left open where the match is weak. The size entry is marked missing in some rows and otherwise reads once, few, many or a size class.

V gene	J gene	clone size	D gene	CDR3 protein	CDR3 DNA
TRBV5-6	TRBJ2-5	-	-	CASSLPPSMEYF	TGTGCCAGCAGCCTGCCGCCCTCAATGGAGTACTTC
TRBV29-1	TRBJ1-2	once	-	CSVLGGGAEANYGYTF	TGCAGCGTGCTAGGTGGGGGCGCAGAAGCTAACTATGGCTACACCTTC
TRBV10-2	TRBJ2-1	-	-	CASSLNNEQFF	TGCGCCAGCAGTTTGAACAATGAGCAGTTCTTC
TRBV18	TRBJ2-7	-	-	CASSPRTYYEQYF	TGTGCCAGCTCACCAAGGACATACTACGAGCAGTACTTC
TRBV5-6	TRBJ1-1	-	TRBD1	CASSLGDRAEAFF	TGTGCCAGCAGCTTGGGGGACAGGGCTGAAGCTTTCTTT
TRBV18	TRBJ1-1	-	-	CASSPWGTEAFF	TGTGCCAGCTCACCGTGGGGGACTGAAGCTTTCTTT
TRBV19	TRBJ1-4	-	TRBD1	CASSPTLTGWYEKLFF	TGTGCCAGTAGTCCCACCCTGACAGGGTGGTATGAAAAACTGTTTTTT
TRBV5-1	TRBJ1-6	-	-	CASSTGGGEHSPLHF	TGCGCCAGCAGCACCGGTGGGGGGGAACATTCACCCCTCCACTTT
TRBV27	TRBJ2-5	-	TRBD2	CASSKGLAGRGETQYF	TGTGCCAGCAGTAAAGGACTAGCGGGGAGGGGAGAGACCCAGTACTTC
TRBV6-5	TRBJ1-5	-	-	CASRVTGASNQPQHF	TGTGCCAGCAGGGTCACGGGGGCCAGCAATCAGCCCCAGCATTTT
TRBV2	TRBJ2-7	-	-	CASGLYEQYF	TGTGCCAGCGGGCTCTACGAGCAGTACTTC
TRBV5-1	TRBJ1-1	-	-	CASSLVRVSDTEAFF	TGCGCCAGCAGCTTGGTACGGGTCAGCGACACTGAAGCTTTCTTT
TRBV7-2	TRBJ2-5	-	TRBD1	CASSFDRGKTQYF	TGTGCCAGCAGCTTCGACAGGGGAAAGACCCAGTACTTC
TRBV5-1	TRBJ2-6	-	-	CASSLPGSGANVLTF	TGCGCCAGCAGCTTGCCTGGTTCCGGGGCCAACGTCCTGACTTTC
TRBV19	TRBJ1-2	few	-	CASTPSDSSYGYTF	TGTGCCAGTACCCCCTCGGACAGTAGCTATGGCTACACCTTC
TRBV7-2	TRBJ2-6	-	-	CASSSESGVSNVLTF	TGTGCCAGCAGCTCGGAATCGGGGGTTTCAAACGTCCTGACTTTC
TRBV7-2	TRBJ2-3	-	-	CASSFTGAGTDTQYF	TGTGCCAGCAGCTTTACGGGGGCGGGCACAGATACGCAGTATTTT
TRBV19	TRBJ2-3	-	TRBD2	CASSPGLAGLTDTQYF	TGTGCCAGTAGTCCCGGACTAGCGGGGCTCACGGATACGCAGTATTTT
TRBV6-5	TRBJ1-1	-	-	CASSYSGVQAEAFF	TGTGCCAGCAGTTACTCAGGGGTGCAAGCTGAAGCTTTCTTT
TRBV28	TRBJ1-5	-	-	CAISDLLGNQPQHF	TGTGCCATCTCGGACCTGCTGGGCAATCAGCCCCAGCATTTT
TRBV25-1	TRBJ1-6	-	-	CASSGTLNSPLHF	TGTGCCAGCAGCGGGACACTTAATTCACCCCTCCACTTT
TRBV7-2	TRBJ2-5	-	-	CASSPTVIETQYF	TGTGCCAGCAGCCCAACAGTGATAGAGACCCAGTACTTC
TRBV7-9	TRBJ1-5	-	-	CASSLLDQPQHF	TGTGCCAGCAGCTTATTGGATCAGCCCCAGCATTTT
TRBV6-6	TRBJ2-7	-	TRBD1	CASASGGREQYF	TGTGCCAGCGCCTCAGGGGGTCGCGAGCAGTACTTC
TRBV7-9	TRBJ2-2	once	-	CASSPRARLNTGELFF	TGTGCCAGCAGCCCTAGGGCAAGGCTCAACACCGGGGAGCTGTTTTTT
TRBV7-7	TRBJ2-5	-	TRBD2	CASSLARGGVETQYF	TGTGCCAGCAGCTTGGCCCGGGGGGGCGTTGAGACCCAGTACTTC
TRBV7-2	TRBJ2-1	-	-	CASSLMSYNEQFF	TGTGCCAGCAGCTTAATGTCCTACAATGAGCAGTTCTTC
TRBV4-3	TRBJ2-3	-	-	CASSQGAGLDTQYF	TGCGCCAGCAGCCAAGGGGCAGGGTTGGATACGCAGTATTTT
TRBV18	TRBJ2-5	once	TRBD1	CASSWKDRGRETQYF	TGTGCCAGCTCATGGAAAGACAGGGGGCGCGAGACCCAGTACTTC
TRBV6-5	TRBJ2-1	-	-	CASSYGGYSSYNEQFF	TGTGCCAGCAGTTACGGTGGGTACAGCTCCTACAATGAGCAGTTCTTC
TRBV19	TRBJ2-7	-	TRBD1	CASSFGQGSYEQYF	TGTGCCAGTAGTTTTGGACAGGGATCCTACGAGCAGTACTTC
TRBV7-9	TRBJ1-1	once	-	CASSRMGVNTEAFF	TGTGCCAGCAGCCGCATGGGGGTGAACACTGAAGCTTTCTTT
TRBV28	TRBJ1-5	-	-	CASSPGGYQPQHF	TGTGCCAGCAGCCCCGGAGGCTATCAGCCCCAGCATTTT
TRBV9	TRBJ1-2	-	TRBD1	CASSVVVRGTGGAGYGYTF	TGTGCCAGCAGCGTAGTCGTTAGAGGGACAGGGGGCGCTGGGTATGGCTACACCTTC
TRBV5-1	TRBJ1-1	-	-	CASSLRVVGRNTEAFF	TGCGCCAGCAGCCTGAGGGTCGTTGGCAGAAACACTGAAGCTTTCTTT
TRBV18	TRBJ2-1	-	TRBD2	CASSPSSGGGLGEQFF	TGTGCCAGCTCACCATCTAGCGGGGGAGGATTGGGTGAGCAGTTCTTC
TRBV6-6	TRBJ2-5	-	-	CASSYPTQYF	TGTGCCAGCAGTTACCCGACCCAGTACTTC
TRBV2	TRBJ2-7	-	-	CASRREGFEQYF	TGTGCCAGCAGAAGGGAAGGCTTCGAGCAGTACTTC
TRBV6-5	TRBJ2-3	once	-	CASSSRGAGTDTQYF	TGTGCCAGCAGTAGTCGGGGGGCGGGGACAGATACGCAGTATTTT
TRBV6-6	TRBJ1-1	once	-	CASSLQRGNTEAFF	TGTGCCAGCAGTTTACAAAGAGGGAACACTGAAGCTTTCTTT
TRBV29-1	TRBJ1-1	-	-	CSVDQGYTEAFF	TGCAGCGTTGATCAGGGGTACACTGAAGCTTTCTTT
TRBV6-6	TRBJ2-7	medium-sized	TRBD2	CASTITLAGGSYEQYF	TGTGCCAGCACCATTACTTTAGCGGGGGGATCCTACGAGCAGTACTTC
TRBV7-9	TRBJ2-2	few	TRBD2	CASSSRGGVRITGELFF	TGTGCCAGCAGCTCTAGGGGAGGGGTGCGTATCACCGGGGAGCTGTTTTTT
TRBV19	TRBJ1-5	-	-	CASSIVTANQPQHF	TGTGCCAGTAGTATAGTGACAGCAAATCAGCCCCAGCATTTT
TRBV19	TRBJ1-5	-	TRBD1	CASSILGTAHNQPQHF	TGTGCCAGTAGTATATTGGGGACAGCTCACAATCAGCCCCAGCATTTT
TRBV7-2	TRBJ2-7	-	-	CASSLATPGSYEQYF	TGTGCCAGCAGCTTAGCTACCCCGGGATCCTACGAGCAGTACTTC
TRBV28	TRBJ1-5	-	-	CASSETYQPQHF	TGTGCCAGCAGTGAGACATATCAGCCCCAGCATTTT
TRBV7-6	TRBJ1-4	-	-	CASSSRGLNEKLFF	TGTGCCAGCAGCTCCAGGGGCCTTAATGAAAAACTGTTTTTT
TRBV11-2	TRBJ2-3	-	TRBD2	CASSLNRGLAVTDTQYF	TGTGCCAGCAGCTTAAATCGAGGACTAGCGGTGACAGATACGCAGTATTTT
TRBV28	TRBJ2-6	once	-	CASSLAQLSGANVLTF	TGTGCCAGCAGTTTGGCGCAACTCTCTGGGGCCAACGTCCTGACTTTC
TRBV30	TRBJ2-7	once	-	CAWSVLVPRDYEQYF	TGTGCCTGGAGTGTATTGGTTCCCAGGGACTACGAGCAGTACTTC